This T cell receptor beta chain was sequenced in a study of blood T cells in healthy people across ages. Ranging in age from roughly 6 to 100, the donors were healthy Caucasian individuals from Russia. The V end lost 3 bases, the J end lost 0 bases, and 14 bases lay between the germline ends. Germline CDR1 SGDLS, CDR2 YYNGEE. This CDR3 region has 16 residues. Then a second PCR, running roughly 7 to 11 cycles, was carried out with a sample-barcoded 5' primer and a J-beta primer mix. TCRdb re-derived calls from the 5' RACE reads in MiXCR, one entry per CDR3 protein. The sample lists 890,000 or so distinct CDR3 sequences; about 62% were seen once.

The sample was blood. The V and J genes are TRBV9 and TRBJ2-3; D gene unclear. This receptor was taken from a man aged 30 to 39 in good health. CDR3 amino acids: CASSGGADSSTDTQYF. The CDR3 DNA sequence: TGTGCCAGCAGCGGCGGTGCCGACTCTAGCACAGATACGCAGTATTTT.